A single sample is the source of the 5 T cell receptor beta chains below, sequenced in a study of identical twins. TCRdb re-analysed the 5' RACE reads in MiXCR, keeping a single row per CDR3 protein. The profile shows 300,000 to 400,000 distinct CDR3 sequences, around an eighth of them singletons. These data also formed part of another study, on yellow fever vaccine responses in identical twins.

The specimen was CD8+ T cells sorted from blood. All receptors come from a woman younger than 30 in good health.

This clonotype was seen a few times. The chain is built from TRBV12-3 or TRBV12-4 and TRBJ2-7, with 7 bases that match TRBD1. With 0 bases clipped from V and 3 bases from J, the junction kept 2 bases outside the gene matches. There are 14 residues in the CDR3. The CDR3 here is CASSLARTGYEQYF. The DNA of the CDR3 is TGTGCCAGCAGTTTAGCGCGGACAGGCTACGAGCAGTACTTC.

The chain couples TRBV2 to TRBJ2-7, with D perhaps matching TRBD1 or TRBD2 (5 bases each). This CDR3 spans 15 amino acids. V lost 10 bases and J 2 bases, leaving 21 bases between the germline ends. Germline CDR1 is SNHLY and CDR2 is FYNNEI. CDR3 in DNA: TGTGCCACCAATGCTATGGGGACCCAACCCTACGAGCAGTACTTC. Its translation: CATNAMGTQPYEQYF.

This chain uses TRBV6-2 or TRBV6-3 with TRBJ1-5; D is perhaps TRBD1 (5 bases). This CDR3 region has 14 residues. V lost 6 bases and J 4 bases, leaving 13 bases between the germline ends. Germline-derived CDR1 and CDR2 are MNHEY and SVGEGT. In DNA form, the CDR3 reads TGTGCCAGCAGCACCGGGGCGGAAAATCAGCCCCAGCATTTT. Translation: CASSTGAENQPQHF.

This clonotype has a handful of counts. In DNA form, the CDR3 reads TGCAGTGCTAGAGATGTTTGGGGGAACGATGAGCAGTTCTTC. This codes for CSARDVWGNDEQFF. The chain has TRBV20-1 and TRBJ2-1; either TRBD1 or TRBD2 may fit D (5 bases each). The CDR3 has 14 residues. V was cut by 0 bases and J by 8 bases, with 14 bases left in between. Germline CDR1 and CDR2: DFQATT and SNEGSKA (reference sequence).

The chain uses TRBV12-3 or TRBV12-4 and TRBJ2-1, with D possibly TRBD1 on 5 matching bases. The CDR3 has 16 residues. The V gene lost 3 bases and the J gene lost 2 bases, with 14 bases spanning the gap. The CDR3 bases are TGTGCCAGCAGTTTTGGGGCCTACCTGACCTACAATGAGCAGTTCTTC. It codes for CASSFGAYLTYNEQFF.